The subject of this entry is one T cell receptor beta chain. The data stem from a study of radiotherapy plus CTLA-4 blockade in lung cancer. Sequencing was performed with immunoSEQ multiplex PCR; in TCRdb, only in-frame clones are kept and a portion is missing. The sample includes 40,000 to 60,000 clones, 86% of them seen just once. Germline CDR1 and CDR2: MNHEY and SMNVEV (reference sequence). The length of the CDR3 is 14 residues. V was cut by 5 bases and J by 2 bases, with 10 bases left in between. The sequence came from a human donor with non-small cell lung cancer that progressed on radiotherapy plus ipilimumab. Some clones in this sample may be carry-over from other donors' samples. The sequences come from peripheral blood, collected from a patient treated with radiotherapy plus ipilimumab. The chain joins TRBV27 to TRBJ1-5; D possibly corresponds to TRBD1 (6 bases). The CDR3 protein is CASSARQGNQPQHF. Here the CDR3 DNA reads TGTGCCAGCAGTGCCCGACAGGGCAATCAGCCCCAGCATTTT.